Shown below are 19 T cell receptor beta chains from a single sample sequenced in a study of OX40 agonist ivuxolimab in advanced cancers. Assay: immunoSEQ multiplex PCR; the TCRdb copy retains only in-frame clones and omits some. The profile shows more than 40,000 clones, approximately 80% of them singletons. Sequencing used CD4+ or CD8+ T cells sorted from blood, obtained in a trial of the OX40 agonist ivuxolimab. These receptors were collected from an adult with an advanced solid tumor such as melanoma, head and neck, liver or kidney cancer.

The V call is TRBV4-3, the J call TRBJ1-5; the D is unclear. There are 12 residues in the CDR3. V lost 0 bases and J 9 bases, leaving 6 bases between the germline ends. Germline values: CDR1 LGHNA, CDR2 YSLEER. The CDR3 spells CASSQDGGPQHF. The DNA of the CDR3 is TGCGCCAGCAGCCAAGATGGAGGGCCCCAGCATTTT.

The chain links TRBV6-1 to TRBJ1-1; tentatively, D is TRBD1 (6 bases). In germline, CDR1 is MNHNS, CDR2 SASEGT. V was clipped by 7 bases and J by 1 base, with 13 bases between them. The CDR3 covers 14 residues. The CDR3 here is CASTVGGWNTEAFF. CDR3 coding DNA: TGTGCCAGCACCGTAGGGGGTTGGAACACTGAAGCTTTCTTT.

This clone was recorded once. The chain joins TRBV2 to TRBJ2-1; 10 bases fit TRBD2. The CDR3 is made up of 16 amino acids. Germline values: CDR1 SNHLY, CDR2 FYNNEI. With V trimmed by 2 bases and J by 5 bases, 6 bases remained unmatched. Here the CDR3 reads CASSEWTSGTNNEQFF. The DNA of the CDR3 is TGTGCCAGCAGTGAATGGACTAGCGGAACGAACAATGAGCAGTTCTTC.

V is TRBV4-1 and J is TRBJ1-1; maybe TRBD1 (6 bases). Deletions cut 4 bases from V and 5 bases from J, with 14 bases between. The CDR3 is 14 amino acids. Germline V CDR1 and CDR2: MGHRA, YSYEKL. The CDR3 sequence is CASSPAGGRTEAFF. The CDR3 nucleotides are TGCGCCAGCAGCCCAGCGGGGGGCAGGACTGAAGCTTTCTTT.

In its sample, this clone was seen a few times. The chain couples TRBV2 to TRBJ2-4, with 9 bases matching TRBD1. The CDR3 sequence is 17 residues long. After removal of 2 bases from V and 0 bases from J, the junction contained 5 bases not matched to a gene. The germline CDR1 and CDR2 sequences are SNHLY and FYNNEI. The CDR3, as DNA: TGTGCCAGCAGTGAACCCGGACAGGGGTTAGCCAAAAACATTCAGTACTTC. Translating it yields CASSEPGQGLAKNIQYF.

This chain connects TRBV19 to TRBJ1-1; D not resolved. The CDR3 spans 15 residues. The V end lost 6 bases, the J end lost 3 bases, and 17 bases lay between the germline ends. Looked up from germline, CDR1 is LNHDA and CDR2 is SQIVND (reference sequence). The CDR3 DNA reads TGTGCCAGTAGCAGTCCCTATACACTCGACACTGAAGCTTTCTTT. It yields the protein CASSSPYTLDTEAFF. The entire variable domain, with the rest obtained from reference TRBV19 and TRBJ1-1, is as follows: DGGITQSPKYLFRKEGQNVTLSCEQNLNHDAMYWYRQDPGQGLRLIYYSQIVNDFQKGDIAEGYSVSREKKESFPLTVTSAQKNPTAFYLCASSSPYTLDTEAFFGQGTRLTVV.

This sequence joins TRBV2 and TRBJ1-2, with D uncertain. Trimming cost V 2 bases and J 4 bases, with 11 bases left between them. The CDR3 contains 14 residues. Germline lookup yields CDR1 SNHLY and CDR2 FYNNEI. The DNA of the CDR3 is TGTGCCAGCAGTGAATGGTCTTCCTCCTATGGCTACACCTTC. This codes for CASSEWSSSYGYTF. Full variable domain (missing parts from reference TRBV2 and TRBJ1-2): EPEVTQTPSHQVTQMGQEVILRCVPISNHLYFYWYRQILGQKVEFLVSFYNNEISEKSEIFDDQFSVERPDGSNFTLKIRSTKLEDSAMYFCASSEWSSSYGYTFGSGTRLTVV.

CDR3 bases: TGCGCCAGCAGCCAAGGGACAGGGGAACCCTACGAGCAGTACTTC. It is translated as CASSQGTGEPYEQYF. The genes are TRBV4-1 and TRBJ2-7; 9 bases are a match to TRBD1. Germline CDR1 is MGHRA and CDR2 is YSYEKL. CDR3 length equals 15 residues. V was pared by 1 base and J by 2 bases, with 3 bases of the junction left unmatched.

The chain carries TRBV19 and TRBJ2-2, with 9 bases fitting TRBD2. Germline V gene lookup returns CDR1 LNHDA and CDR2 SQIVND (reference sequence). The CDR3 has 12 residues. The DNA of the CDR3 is TGTGCGACTAGCGGGAACACCGGGGAGCTGTTTTTT. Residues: CATSGNTGELFF.

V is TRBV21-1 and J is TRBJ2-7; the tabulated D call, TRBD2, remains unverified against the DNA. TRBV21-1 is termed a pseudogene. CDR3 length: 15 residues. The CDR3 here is CASSFRTSGNYEQYF. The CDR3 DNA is TGTGCCAGCAGCTTTCGGACTAGCGGGAACTACGAGCAGTACTTC.

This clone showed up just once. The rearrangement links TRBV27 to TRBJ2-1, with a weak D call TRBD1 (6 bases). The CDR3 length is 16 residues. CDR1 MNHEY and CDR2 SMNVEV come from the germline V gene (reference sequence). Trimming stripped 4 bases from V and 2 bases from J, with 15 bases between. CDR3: CASSSDQGITYNEQFF. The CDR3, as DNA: TGTGCCAGCAGTTCCGACCAGGGGATCACCTACAATGAGCAGTTCTTC.

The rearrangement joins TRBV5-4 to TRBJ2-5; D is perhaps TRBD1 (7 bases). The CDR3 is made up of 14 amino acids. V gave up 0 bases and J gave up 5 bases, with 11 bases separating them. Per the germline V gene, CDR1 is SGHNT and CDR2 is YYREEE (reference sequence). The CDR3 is CASSLDPGGETQYF. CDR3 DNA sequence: TGTGCCAGCAGCTTGGACCCAGGGGGGGAGACCCAGTACTTC.

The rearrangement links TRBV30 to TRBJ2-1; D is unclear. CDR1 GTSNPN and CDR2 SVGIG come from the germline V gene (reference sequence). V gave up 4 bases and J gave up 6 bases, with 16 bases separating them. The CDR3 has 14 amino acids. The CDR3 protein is CAWNLETQSNEQFF. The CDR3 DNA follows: TGTGCCTGGAACCTCGAGACGCAGTCCAATGAGCAGTTCTTC. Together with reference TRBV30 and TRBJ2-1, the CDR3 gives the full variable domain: SQTIHQWPATLVQPVGSPLSLECTVEGTSNPNLYWYRQAAGRGLQLLFYSVGIGQISSEVPQNLSASRPQDRQFILSSKKLLLSDSGFYLCAWNLETQSNEQFFGPGTRLTVL.

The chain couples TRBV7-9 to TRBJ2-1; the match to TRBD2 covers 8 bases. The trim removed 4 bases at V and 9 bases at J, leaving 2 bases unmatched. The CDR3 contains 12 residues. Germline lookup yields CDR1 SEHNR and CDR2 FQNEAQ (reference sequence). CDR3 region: CASSSLAGEQFF. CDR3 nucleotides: TGTGCCAGCAGCTCCCTAGCGGGTGAGCAGTTCTTC.

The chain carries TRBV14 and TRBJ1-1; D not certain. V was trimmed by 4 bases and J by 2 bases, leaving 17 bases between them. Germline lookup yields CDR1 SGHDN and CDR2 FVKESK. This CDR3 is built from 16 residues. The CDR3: CASSLKGRGSNTEAFF. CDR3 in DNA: TGTGCCAGCAGCCTTAAAGGGCGGGGAAGTAACACTGAAGCTTTCTTT.

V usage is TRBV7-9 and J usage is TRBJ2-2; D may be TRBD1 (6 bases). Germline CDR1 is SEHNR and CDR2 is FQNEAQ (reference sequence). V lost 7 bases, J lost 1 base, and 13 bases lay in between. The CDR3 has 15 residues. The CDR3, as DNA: TGTGCCAGCAACCAAATGACAGGGAACACCGGGGAGCTGTTTTTT. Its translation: CASNQMTGNTGELFF.

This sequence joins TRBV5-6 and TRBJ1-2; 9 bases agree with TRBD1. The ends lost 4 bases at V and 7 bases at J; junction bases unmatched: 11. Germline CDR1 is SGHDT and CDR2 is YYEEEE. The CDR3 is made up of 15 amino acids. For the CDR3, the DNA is TGTGCCAGCAGCCCTCCCCGGGACAGGGTGCGTGGCTACACCTTC. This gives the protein CASSPPRDRVRGYTF.

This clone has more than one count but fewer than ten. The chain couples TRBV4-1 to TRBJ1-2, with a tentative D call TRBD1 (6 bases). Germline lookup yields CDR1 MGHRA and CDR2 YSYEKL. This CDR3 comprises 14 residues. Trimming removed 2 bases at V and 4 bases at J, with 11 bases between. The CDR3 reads CASSQIGQRYGYTF. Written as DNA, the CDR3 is TGCGCCAGCAGCCAAATCGGACAGCGCTATGGCTACACCTTC.

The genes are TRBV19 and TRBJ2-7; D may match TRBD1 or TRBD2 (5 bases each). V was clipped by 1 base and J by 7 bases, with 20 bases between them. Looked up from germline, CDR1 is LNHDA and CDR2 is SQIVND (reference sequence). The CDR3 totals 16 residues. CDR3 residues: CASSIAGGSPSREQYF. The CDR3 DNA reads TGTGCCAGTAGTATAGCTGGGGGTTCCCCCTCGAGGGAGCAGTACTTC.